This T cell receptor (beta chain) was observed in a study of T cell changes during pregnancy in multiple sclerosis. Germline lookup yields CDR1 LGHNT and CDR2 FRNRAP. The junction had 2 bases not matched to a gene; V was cut back by 8 bases and J by 2 bases. The CDR3 totals 13 residues. Here immunoSEQ multiplex PCR was the method, and the copy in TCRdb shows in-frame clones only, minus some. The data contain approximately 37,000 clones, roughly 90% of them singletons. This TCR derives from a female donor with multiple sclerosis, enrolled in a pregnancy study. Sequencing used CD8+ T cells from peripheral blood mononuclear cells, obtained in the first trimester of pregnancy. The chain carries TRBV12-5 and TRBJ2-7; 11 bases match TRBD2. CDR3 DNA sequence: TGTGCTAGTCGACTAGCGGGAACCTACGAGCAGTACTTC. Protein: CASRLAGTYEQYF.